A selection of T cell receptor beta chains follows, all from one sample in a study of graft-versus-host responses after intestinal transplantation. The table came from immunoSEQ multiplex PCR; TCRdb's copy has only in-frame clones and leaves some out. The profile covers tens of thousands of clones, with around 94% appearing a single time and about 0.8% taken by the ten largest. The sequences come from PBMCs, collected 16 days after intestinal transplant. These receptors all stem from a human patient who received an intestinal transplant, so some T cells may come from the graft donor. The CDR3 runs from the conserved cysteine through the conserved F or W. The D gene is left open where the match is weak. Clone size is given for some rows only: seen once, a few or many times, or a class if the clone is expanded.

clone size | J gene | V gene | D gene | CDR3 DNA | CDR3 protein
- | TRBJ1-1 | TRBV6-6 | - | TGTGCCAGCAGTACAGGCGCAGGGGCGGCTTTCTTT | CASSTGAGAAFF
- | TRBJ1-1 | TRBV29-1 | TRBD1 | TGCAGCGTCGTCATACAGGGGGGGAACACTGAAGCTTTCTTT | CSVVIQGGNTEAFF
- | TRBJ1-1 | TRBV27 | - | TGTGCCAGCAGCTCGATAGCAGGCGGGAACACTGAAGCTTTCTTT | CASSSIAGGNTEAFF
- | TRBJ2-2 | TRBV9 | - | TGTGCCAGCAGCGGGGCCGCGTTGGCCGGGGAGCTGTTTTTT | CASSGAALAGELFF
- | TRBJ2-7 | TRBV11-2 | - | TGTGCCAGCAGCCCCCACGGGGGGACAAAGTACGAGCAGTACTTC | CASSPHGGTKYEQYF
- | TRBJ1-5 | TRBV4-1 | - | TGCGCCAGCAGCCAAGAGAGGGGAATCAAACAGCCCCAGCATTTT | CASSQERGIKQPQHF
once | TRBJ2-1 | TRBV19 | - | TGTGCCAGTAGTCCCCGACTGTACAATGAGCAGTTCTTC | CASSPRLYNEQFF
once | TRBJ2-3 | TRBV6-5 | - | TGTGCCAGCAGTCGACAGGTCCCTAGCACAGATACGCAGTATTTT | CASSRQVPSTDTQYF
- | TRBJ2-5 | TRBV7-3 | TRBD2 | TGTGCCAGCAGCCCAACAAGCGGGGCCCAAGAGACCCAGTACTTC | CASSPTSGAQETQYF
- | TRBJ2-7 | TRBV7-6 | TRBD2 | TGTGCCAGCAGCCAGCGACTAGCGGGAGGAATTGACGAGCAGTACTTC | CASSQRLAGGIDEQYF
- | TRBJ2-7 | TRBV9 | TRBD1 | TGTGCCAGCAGCTTGCAGGGGGCGAGTGACGAGCAGTACTTC | CASSLQGASDEQYF
- | TRBJ2-7 | TRBV7-9 | - | TGTGCCAGCAGCTCAGGGGTTTTGTCCTACGAGCAGTACTTC | CASSSGVLSYEQYF
once | TRBJ2-7 | TRBV18 | - | TGTGCCAGCTCACCCGCGCCAGAGGAAGTTTGGATCCCCTACGAGCAGTACTTC | CASSPAPEEVWIPYEQYF
once | TRBJ1-1 | TRBV10-3 | - | TGTGCCTCCAAACAGGTAAACACTGAAGCTTTCTTT | CASKQVNTEAFF
- | TRBJ2-7 | TRBV18 | TRBD1 | TGTGCCAGCTCTCCCCAGGGGGTCGAGCAGTACTTC | CASSPQGVEQYF
- | TRBJ2-5 | TRBV5-6 | TRBD2 | TGTGCCAGCAGCCCGGGACTAGCGTATGTAAGGCAAGAGACCCAGTACTTC | CASSPGLAYVRQETQYF
- | TRBJ1-1 | TRBV12-5 | - | TGTGCTAGTGGTTTGTCTCGGGATTCCGAAGCTTTCTTT | CASGLSRDSEAFF
- | TRBJ2-5 | TRBV27 | - | TGTGCCAGCAGTGAACTCTCGGGACGGTCCCAAGAGACCCAGTACTTC | CASSELSGRSQETQYF